Listed here is a single T cell receptor (beta chain). Its antigen is currently not known. The input lacks base qualities; no much larger clone sits a single base away. The data were taken from a study of T cell repertoires in cytomegalovirus infection (dated by TCRdb to between 2018 and 2021). Broadly, across the study: Donor HLA type was relevant to the analysis, because carriage of CMV infection together with the matching HLA type was indicated by public TCR beta signatures. On the study overall, not on this receptor specifically: In both this cohort and an independent roughly 350-donor cohort, the cumulative frequency of public TCR beta family members distinguished carriers of CMV infection plus the relevant HLA type. The ex vivo response was dominated by HLA-C-restricted CMV-specific TCR beta clonotypes, and the single most frequent clonotype in two of eight donors was supplied by these HLA-C-restricted clonotypes.

Measured from the cysteine to the phenylalanine, the CDR3 is 16 residues long. Of the read, only the CDR3 DNA is kept; its 48 bases are in frame from base 1. CDR1 is given as LGHDT and CDR2 as YNNKEL, both from the germline V gene (reference sequence). V is shortened by 4 bases, J by 1 base, and the region joining them spans 15 bases. The data were produced on an Illumina HiSeq 1500. TCRdb itself trimmed the public reads at Q25 with fastp, ran MiXCR and retained productive beta chains. Rows matching on CDR3 protein sequence are summarized as one entry with the most common DNA and genes. A total of about 460,000 distinct CDR3 sequences appear in this sample, 11% of them only once. Roughly 10% of the sample is in the top ten clones.

This TCR was sampled from a human donor in good health (CMV status not recorded). Some clones in this sample may be carry-over from other donors' samples. Sequencing input: PBMCs. The chain is made from TRBV3-1 and TRBJ2-3, with TRBD2 as a weak D call on 6 bases. At the DNA level, the sequence is TGTGCCAGCAGCCCGGAGGGGCGGAAGCGCACAGATACGCAGTATTTT. This translates into CASSPEGRKRTDTQYF.